This entry lists 30 T cell receptor beta chains sequenced from one sample in a study of T cells in women clearing cervical HPV infection. Assay used: immunoSEQ multiplex PCR; TCRdb lists only in-frame clones, some missing. This table holds 42,000 or so clones. Material for sequencing was blood buffy coat. The source is a woman aged 18 to 75 with a cervical HPV16 infection that either progressed to CIN3+ or cleared (not recorded which).

As for this clone: The DNA ends 3 residues before the CDR3 does, and the rest of the CDR3 is filled in from the germline J gene. The rearrangement links TRBV12-3 or TRBV12-4 to TRBJ1-5, with D perhaps matching TRBD1 (5 bases). The CDR3 totals 14 residues. Trimming shortened V by 9 bases and J by 9 bases, and 21 bases separated the two germline ends. CDR3 region: CARGGAPLGWPQHF. The DNA read from the CDR3 is TGTGCCAGGGGTGGGGCCCCACTTGGGTGGCCC.

To note about this clone: Coverage ceases 3 residues before the CDR3 finishes, and the germline J gene fills in the end. This chain connects TRBV6-4 to TRBJ2-3; TRBD1 matches at 10 bases. Trimming cost V 4 bases and J 2 bases; bases outside gene matches: 6. CDR1 and CDR2 from the germline V gene are MRHNA and SNTAGT. The CDR3 extends over 16 amino acids. CDR3 loop: CASSASGTGVTDTQYF. Incomplete CDR3 DNA: TGTGCCAGCAGTGCCTCCGGGACAGGGGTCACAGATACG.

Comments on this clone: With the read ending 3 residues before the CDR3 end, the germline J gene is used to fill in that end. The V call is TRBV5-1, the J call TRBJ2-7; maybe TRBD1 (6 bases). Germline V lookup: CDR1 SGHRS, CDR2 YFSETQ. Deletions cut 1 base from V and 2 bases from J, with 10 bases between. This CDR3 has 14 amino acids. The part of the CDR3 DNA that was read is TGCGCCAGCAGCTTGACAGGGAGTACCTACGAG. Amino acid sequence: CASSLTGSTYE. The complete CDR3 protein is CASSLTGSTYEQYF.

Concerning this clone itself: The read falls 3 residues short of the CDR3 end, and the missing part is taken from the germline J gene. The chain links TRBV5-1 to TRBJ2-3; maybe TRBD1 (5 bases). This CDR3 has 15 residues. Germline V gene data show CDR1 as SGHRS and CDR2 as YFSETQ. With 0 bases removed from V and 1 base from J, the gap between germline ends came to 9 bases. CDR3 DNA (partial): TGCGCCAGCAGCTTGGCAGGGATGGGCACAGATACG. It codes for CASSLAGMGTDT. The full CDR3 sequence reads CASSLAGMGTDTQYF. The whole variable domain, filled in from reference TRBV5-1 and TRBJ2-3, reads KAGVTQTPRYLIKTRGQQVTLSCSPISGHRSVSWYQQTPGQGLQFLFEYFSETQRNKGNFPGRFSGRQFSNSRSEMNVSTLELGDSALYLCASSLAGMGTDTQYFGPGTRLTVL.

This CDR3 is CASSLDPGTDTQYF. The covered CDR3 bases are TGTGCCAGCAGCTTAGACCCAGGAACAGATACG. This sequence joins TRBV7-9 and TRBJ2-3; unclear D gene. Coverage ceases 3 residues before the CDR3 finishes, and the germline J gene fills in the end. V lost 1 base and J 3 bases, leaving 8 bases between the germline ends. The CDR3 loop spans 14 amino acids. Germline CDR1 and CDR2: SEHNR and FQNEAQ (reference sequence).

Details on this clone: The DNA ends 3 residues before the CDR3 does, and the rest of the CDR3 is filled in from the germline J gene. The chain uses TRBV12-3 or TRBV12-4 and TRBJ2-1, with 10 bases fitting TRBD2. Trimming removed 3 bases from V and 3 bases from J; junction bases left unmatched: 2. The CDR3 length is 15 residues. The CDR3 bases that were read are TGTGCCAGCAGTTTCCTAGCGGGGGTCTACAATGAG. Its translation: CASSFLAGVYNE. The whole CDR3 protein is CASSFLAGVYNEQFF.

A word on this clone: The observed sequence ends 3 residues before the CDR3 terminus, with the missing tail filled in from the germline J gene. The J gene is TRBJ2-1, the V gene TRBV7-9, with TRBD2 identical over 8 bases. The CDR3 runs 15 residues. Germline assignment: CDR1 SEHNR and CDR2 FQNEAQ (reference sequence). V was clipped by 5 bases and J by 3 bases; unmatched bases: 6. CDR3 region: CASSSGRGGYNEQFF. CDR3 bases read: TGTGCCAGCAGCAGCGGCCGGGGGGGCTACAATGAG.

Remarks on this clone: The sequenced fragment ends 3 residues before the CDR3 boundary, so the rest is inferred from the germline J gene. This rearrangement joins TRBV18 to TRBJ1-2; no firm D call. CDR1 and CDR2 from the germline V gene are KGHSH and LQKENI. CDR3 size: 15 residues. The V and J ends lost 3 bases and 2 bases respectively, with 13 bases between them. The chain's CDR3 is CASSPTGSHNYGYTF. Incomplete CDR3 DNA: TGTGCCAGCTCACCGACCGGGTCTCACAACTATGGC.

As for this clone: The CDR3 end lies 3 residues beyond the end of the read and is filled in from the germline J gene. V usage is TRBV7-3 and J usage is TRBJ2-2, with D unclear. Germline V CDR1 and CDR2: SGHTA, FQGTGA. The germline V and J ends were trimmed by 2 bases and 6 bases, with 13 bases remaining between them. The CDR3 covers 15 residues. CDR3 DNA, as far as it was read: TGTGCCAGCAGCTTAGGTCAGGCTGGCGCCGGGGAG. It translates to CASSLGQAGAGE. The complete CDR3 protein is CASSLGQAGAGELFF.

A word on this clone: The CDR3 end falls 3 residues outside the read, so it is completed with the germline J gene. The J gene is TRBJ2-5, the V gene TRBV11-2; no clear D gene. Trimming took off 1 base at V and 4 bases at J, with 10 bases between the two ends. This CDR3 comprises 14 residues. CDR1 SGHAT and CDR2 FQNNGV come from the germline V gene. CDR3 region: CASSLATVRETQYF. The sequenced part of the CDR3 DNA is TGTGCCAGCAGCTTAGCTACAGTTCGAGAGACC.

As for this clone: Read sequence stops 3 residues before the CDR3 end, and the germline J gene provides the missing end. This rearrangement joins TRBV2 to TRBJ1-5, with 9 bases matching TRBD1. This CDR3 is 16 amino acids long. Germline CDR1 SNHLY, CDR2 FYNNEI. V lost 5 bases, J lost 7 bases, and 12 bases stayed unmatched. The CDR3 DNA, read in part, is TGTGCCAGCAGTCTACAGGACAGGGGTTTAGGACAGCCC. It codes for CASSLQDRGLGQP. The entire CDR3 protein is CASSLQDRGLGQPQHF.

Its frequency marks this clone as medium-sized. The CDR3 is cut off 3 residues early in the read; its end comes from the germline J gene. The chain uses TRBV4-1 and TRBJ2-2; TRBD2 might be the D (6 bases). The CDR3 spans 16 residues. Germline values: CDR1 MGHRA, CDR2 YSYEKL. With 4 bases removed from V and 3 bases from J, the gap between germline ends came to 15 bases. CDR3 DNA (partial): TGCGCCAGCAGCCCCTTTGGCAGGGAGGACACCGGGGAG. It codes for CASSPFGREDTGE. The whole CDR3 sequence reads CASSPFGREDTGELFF.

This clone is called medium-sized based on its frequency. The read finishes 3 residues shy of the CDR3 end, and the germline J gene is used to complete it. V is TRBV18 and J is TRBJ1-2, with D possibly being TRBD1 (5 bases). This CDR3 is 16 amino acids long. V lost 2 bases and J 0 bases, leaving 13 bases between the germline ends. The germline gives CDR1 KGHSH, CDR2 LQKENI. This chain's CDR3 is CASSPDSPRSNYGYTF. The part of the CDR3 DNA that was read is TGTGCCAGCTCACCAGACAGCCCGCGGTCTAACTATGGC.

On this clone itself: With the read ending 3 residues before the CDR3 end, the germline J gene is used to fill in that end. The chain carries TRBV28 and TRBJ2-3; 9 bases agree with TRBD1. Germline V CDR1 and CDR2: MDHEN, SYDVKM. V shed 4 bases, J shed 3 bases, and the junction held 17 bases outside the gene matches. CDR3 length equals 19 residues. CDR3 amino acids: CASSSNAFSGTGLTDTQYF. Partial CDR3 DNA: TGTGCCAGCAGTTCCAACGCGTTTTCCGGGACAGGGTTGACAGATACG.

The chain's CDR3 is CASSFWGDSEAFF. The covered CDR3 bases are TGTGCCAGCAGCTTCTGGGGGGACAGTGAA. The chain carries TRBV5-5 and TRBJ1-1, with 7 bases aligning to TRBD1. The CDR3 is cut off 3 residues early in the read; its end comes from the germline J gene. The CDR3 sequence is 13 residues long. Germline values: CDR1 SGHKS, CDR2 YYEKEE (reference sequence). The trim removed 2 bases at V and 7 bases at J, leaving 5 bases unmatched.

Notes on this clone: The read finishes 3 residues shy of the CDR3 end, and the germline J gene is used to complete it. V is TRBV20-1 and J is TRBJ1-3; a possible D gene is TRBD1 (6 bases). This CDR3 contains 13 residues. Germline V gene sequence: CDR1 DFQATT, CDR2 SNEGSKA (reference sequence). Trimming took 5 bases from V and 3 from J, leaving 11 bases between them. This chain's CDR3 is CSAGEGGGNTIYF. Partial CDR3 DNA: TGCAGTGCTGGGGAAGGGGGTGGAAACACC.

Regarding this clone: The read comes to an end 3 residues before the CDR3 does, leaving the germline J gene to fill in the end. The chain has TRBV10-3 and TRBJ1-6, with D possibly matching TRBD1 (5 bases). V shed 4 bases and J shed 7 bases, with 17 bases lying between them. Germline V gene data show CDR1 as ENHRY and CDR2 as SYGVKD. This CDR3 has 16 amino acids. The CDR3 spells CAISGGGKEPNSPLHF. The CDR3 bases that were read are TGTGCCATCAGTGGGGGGGGAAAGGAGCCAAATTCACCC.

With respect to this clone: Read sequence stops 3 residues before the CDR3 end, and the germline J gene provides the missing end. The chain links TRBV7-2 to TRBJ1-1; TRBD1 matches at 7 bases. The CDR3 sequence is 15 residues long. The trim removed 6 bases at V and 1 base at J, leaving 8 bases unmatched. The V gene's germline CDR1 is SGHTA and CDR2 FQGNSA. CDR3 protein: CASRVGGQQNTEAFF. CDR3 bases read: TGTGCCAGCAGAGTAGGGGGACAGCAGAACACTGAA.

Worth noting for this clone: Read coverage stops 3 residues before the CDR3 terminus; the germline J gene supplies the remainder. V gene TRBV2 combines with J gene TRBJ2-5; D is perhaps TRBD2 (5 bases). The germline V gene encodes CDR1 SNHLY and CDR2 FYNNEI. The V end was cut by 7 bases, the J end by 5 bases, with 14 bases between. This CDR3 has 13 amino acids. CDR3 sequence: CASTQRGVETQYF. The DNA read from the CDR3 is TGTGCCAGCACCCAACGGGGTGTGGAGACC.

The CDR3 bases that were read are TGCGCCAGCAGCGCGGCACTAAGTTTGGCTAATGAAAAA. Translation gives CASSAALSLANEK. The entire CDR3 sequence reads CASSAALSLANEKLFF. This rearrangement joins TRBV5-1 to TRBJ1-4, with unresolved D. The read gets to within 3 residues of the CDR3 end, and the germline J gene fills in the rest. Germline assignment: CDR1 SGHRS and CDR2 YFSETQ. The CDR3 extends over 16 amino acids. Trimming took off 4 bases at V and 3 bases at J, with 16 bases between the two ends.

A word on this clone: The read is 3 residues too short to cover the CDR3 end, so that end is filled in from the germline J gene. J is TRBJ1-4 and V is TRBV7-6, with 9 bases fitting TRBD1. Trimming cost V 5 bases and J 8 bases; bases outside gene matches: 9. Germline V gene data show CDR1 as SGHVS and CDR2 as FNYEAQ. The CDR3 totals 15 residues. CDR3 DNA, as far as it was read: TGTGCCAGCAGCCAGGGGGACAGGGTGGGAGAAAAA. This gives the protein CASSQGDRVGEK. The complete CDR3 reads CASSQGDRVGEKLFF.

Worth noting for this clone: The DNA ends 3 residues before the CDR3 does, and the rest of the CDR3 is filled in from the germline J gene. V is TRBV11-2 and J is TRBJ2-1; 7 nucleotides agree with TRBD1. Germline values: CDR1 SGHAT, CDR2 FQNNGV. Losses at the gene ends were 3 bases for V and 6 bases for J; bases not matched to a gene: 8. There are 15 residues in the CDR3. CDR3 DNA (partial): TGTGCCAGCAGCTTGAACAGGGGTTTGGGCAATGAG. It is translated as CASSLNRGLGNE. The CDR3 reads in full as CASSLNRGLGNEQFF.

With regard to this clone: The read is 3 residues too short to cover the CDR3 end, so that end is filled in from the germline J gene. The J gene is TRBJ2-5, the V gene TRBV20-1; D may be TRBD2 (5 bases). The germline CDR1 and CDR2 sequences are DFQATT and SNEGSKA (reference sequence). The CDR3 has 12 residues. Trimming removed 3 bases at V and 1 base at J, with 6 bases between. The sequenced CDR3 bases are TGCAGTGCTAGCGGGGTCCAAGAGACC. Amino acids: CSASGVQET. In full, the CDR3 reads CSASGVQETQYF.

On this clone itself: The sequence runs out 3 residues before the end of the CDR3; the remainder is reconstructed from the germline J gene. The chain links TRBV11-2 to TRBJ2-3; no reliable D call. CDR3 length: 13 amino acids. Trimming pared 4 bases from V and 2 bases from J, leaving 7 bases between. The germline CDR1 and CDR2 sequences are SGHAT and FQNNGV. Incomplete CDR3 DNA: TGTGCCAGCAGCTACAGATTCACAGATACG. Translated, it gives CASSYRFTDT. The full CDR3 sequence reads CASSYRFTDTQYF.

Concerning this clone itself: The read gets to within 3 residues of the CDR3 end, and the germline J gene fills in the rest. V and J are TRBV20-1 and TRBJ2-3; 12 nucleotides match TRBD2. The ends lost 6 bases at V and 0 bases at J; junction bases unmatched: 16. There are 19 residues in the CDR3. CDR1 DFQATT and CDR2 SNEGSKA come from the germline V gene (reference sequence). CDR3 protein: CSAEEASGGGPASTDTQYF. The covered CDR3 bases are TGCAGTGCCGAGGAGGCTAGCGGGGGGGGGCCGGCTAGCACAGATACG.

Concerning this clone: Read sequence stops 3 residues before the CDR3 end, and the germline J gene provides the missing end. The rearrangement uses TRBV20-1 and TRBJ2-3; perhaps TRBD2 as D (6 bases). V gave up 0 bases and J gave up 3 bases, with 10 bases separating them. The CDR3 extends over 14 amino acids. CDR1 is DFQATT and CDR2 is SNEGSKA in the germline V gene (reference sequence). The CDR3 bases that were read are TGCAGTGCTAGAGATCCTGGGGGGACAGATACG. Its translation: CSARDPGGTDT. Given in full, the CDR3 is CSARDPGGTDTQYF.

Of note for this clone: The read terminates 3 residues ahead of where the CDR3 ends, so the germline J gene completes it. This sequence joins TRBV29-1 and TRBJ2-3; 9 bases are shared with TRBD1. V gave up 6 bases and J gave up 3 bases; unmatched junction bases: 7. Germline CDR1 reads SQVTM; CDR2 reads ANQGSEA. CDR3 length equals 14 residues. CDR3 DNA, as far as it was read: TGCAGCGTCGAGGGGGACAGGGTTACAGATACG. It codes for CSVEGDRVTDT. The whole CDR3 reads CSVEGDRVTDTQYF.

A word on this clone: The CDR3 extends 3 residues past the end of the read, so its final part is completed from the germline J gene. This chain links TRBV19 with TRBJ2-2, with TRBD2 identical over 11 bases. This CDR3 comprises 18 residues. Unmatched junction bases numbered 6, after V lost 3 bases and J lost 0 bases. The germline V gene encodes CDR1 LNHDA and CDR2 SQIVND (reference sequence). Incomplete CDR3 DNA: TGTGCCAGTAGTATTGAGACTAGCGGGGCGGCGAACACCGGGGAG. This gives the protein CASSIETSGAANTGE. The entire CDR3 protein is CASSIETSGAANTGELFF. The variable domain in full, completed from reference TRBV19 and TRBJ2-2, reads DGGITQSPKYLFRKEGQNVTLSCEQNLNHDAMYWYRQDPGQGLRLIYYSQIVNDFQKGDIAEGYSVSREKKESFPLTVTSAQKNPTAFYLCASSIETSGAANTGELFFGEGSRLTVL.

On this clone: The CDR3 end is not reached by the read, which stops 3 residues before it; the germline J gene fills it in. This chain uses TRBV15 with TRBJ2-7, with TRBD1 as a possible D gene (5 bases). CDR3 length: 15 amino acids. Germline values: CDR1 LNHNV, CDR2 YYDKDF (reference sequence). V lost 8 bases, J lost 0 bases, and 17 bases lay in between. The CDR3 DNA, read in part, is TGTGCCACCCCCGCCAGGGAAAAGTCCTCCTACGAG. Translation: CATPAREKSSYE. The whole CDR3 sequence reads CATPAREKSSYEQYF.

A note on this clone: With the read ending 3 residues before the CDR3 end, the germline J gene is used to fill in that end. The rearrangement joins TRBV10-3 to TRBJ1-5; 9 bases fit TRBD1. With V trimmed by 4 bases and J by 5 bases, 3 bases remained unmatched. Germline assignment: CDR1 ENHRY and CDR2 SYGVKD. This CDR3 is built from 14 residues. The covered CDR3 bases are TGTGCCATCAGTGGGGGACAGGGCGATCAGCCC. Protein sequence: CAISGGQGDQP. The whole CDR3 protein is CAISGGQGDQPQHF.